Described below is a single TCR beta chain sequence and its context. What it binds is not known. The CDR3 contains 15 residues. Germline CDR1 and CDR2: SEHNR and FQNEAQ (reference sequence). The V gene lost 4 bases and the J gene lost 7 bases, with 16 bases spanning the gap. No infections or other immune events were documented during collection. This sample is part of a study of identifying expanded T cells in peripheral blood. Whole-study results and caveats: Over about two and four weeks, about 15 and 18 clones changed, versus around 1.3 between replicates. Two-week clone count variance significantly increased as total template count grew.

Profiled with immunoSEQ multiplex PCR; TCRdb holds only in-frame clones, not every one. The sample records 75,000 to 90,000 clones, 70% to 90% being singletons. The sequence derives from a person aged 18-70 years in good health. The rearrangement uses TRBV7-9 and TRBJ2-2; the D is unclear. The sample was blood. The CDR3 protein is CASSSALAPSGELFF. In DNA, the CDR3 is TGTGCCAGCAGCTCCGCTTTGGCTCCCAGCGGGGAGCTGTTTTTT. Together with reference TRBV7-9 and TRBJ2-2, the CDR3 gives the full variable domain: DTGVSQNPRHKITKRGQNVTFRCDPISEHNRLYWYRQTLGQGPEFLTYFQNEAQLEKSRLLSDRFSAERPKGSFSTLEIQRTEQGDSAMYLCASSSALAPSGELFFGEGSRLTVL.